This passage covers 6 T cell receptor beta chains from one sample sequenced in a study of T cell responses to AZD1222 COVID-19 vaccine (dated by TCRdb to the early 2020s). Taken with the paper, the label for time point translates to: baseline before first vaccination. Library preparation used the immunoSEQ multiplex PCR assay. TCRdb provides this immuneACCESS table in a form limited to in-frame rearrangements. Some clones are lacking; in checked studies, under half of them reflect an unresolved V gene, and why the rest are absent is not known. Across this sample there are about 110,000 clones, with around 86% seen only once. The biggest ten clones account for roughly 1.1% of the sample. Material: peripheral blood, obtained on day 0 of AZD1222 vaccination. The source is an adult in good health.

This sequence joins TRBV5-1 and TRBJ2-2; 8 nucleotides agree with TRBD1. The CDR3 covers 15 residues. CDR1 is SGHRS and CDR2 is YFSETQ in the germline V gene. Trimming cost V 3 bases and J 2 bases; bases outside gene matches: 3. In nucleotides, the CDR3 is TGCGCCAGCAGCTCTGACAGGGGTAACACCGGGGAGCTGTTTTTT. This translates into CASSSDRGNTGELFF.

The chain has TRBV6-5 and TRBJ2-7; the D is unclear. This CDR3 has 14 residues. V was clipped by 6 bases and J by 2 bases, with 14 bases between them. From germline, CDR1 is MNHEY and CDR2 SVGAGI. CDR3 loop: CASSPYVGTYEQYF. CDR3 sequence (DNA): TGTGCCAGCAGCCCATACGTAGGGACCTACGAGCAGTACTTC.

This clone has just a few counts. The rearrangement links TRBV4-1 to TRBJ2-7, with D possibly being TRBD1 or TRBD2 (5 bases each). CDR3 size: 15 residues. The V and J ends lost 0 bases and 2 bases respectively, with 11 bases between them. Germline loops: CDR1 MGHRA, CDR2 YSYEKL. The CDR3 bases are TGCGCCAGCAGCCAAGACGGGACGTCCACCTACGAGCAGTACTTC. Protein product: CASSQDGTSTYEQYF.

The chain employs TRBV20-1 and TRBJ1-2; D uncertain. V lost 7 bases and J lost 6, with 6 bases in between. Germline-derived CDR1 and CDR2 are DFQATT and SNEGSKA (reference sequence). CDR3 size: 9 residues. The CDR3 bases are TGCAGTGTCCCAGATGGCTACACCTTC. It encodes CSVPDGYTF.

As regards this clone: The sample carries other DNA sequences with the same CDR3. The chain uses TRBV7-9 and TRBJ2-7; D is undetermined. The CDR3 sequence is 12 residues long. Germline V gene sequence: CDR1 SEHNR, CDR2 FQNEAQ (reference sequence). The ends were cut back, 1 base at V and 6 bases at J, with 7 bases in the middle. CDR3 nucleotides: TGTGCCAGCAGCTTAGGCACCGGCGAGCAGTACTTC. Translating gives CASSLGTGEQYF.

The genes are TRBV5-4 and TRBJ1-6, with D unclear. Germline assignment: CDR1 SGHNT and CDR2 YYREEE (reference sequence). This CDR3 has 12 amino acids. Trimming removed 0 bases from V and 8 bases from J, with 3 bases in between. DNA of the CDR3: TGTGCCAGCAGCTTGGGTTATTCACCCCTCCACTTT. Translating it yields CASSLGYSPLHF.